This T cell receptor (beta chain) was observed in a study of blood T cell repertoires in COVID-19. Study-wide background: T cells, B-cell-depleted T cells, or PBMCs supplied cDNA or gDNA.

As handled by the study authors: Amplification of reference gene primers was used by the study to estimate nucleated cell counts. The protocol was immunoSEQ multiplex PCR, while the TCRdb copy is restricted to in-frame clones and leaves out a portion. The DNA gave D and trimming, while V, J and clone size come from that table. The profile shows over 85,000 clones, 91% of them singletons. This clone appeared once. CDR3 length: 12 residues. Germline V gene sequence: CDR1 LNHDA, CDR2 SQIVND (reference sequence). Trimming shortened V by 10 bases and J by 5 bases, and 12 bases separated the two germline ends.

The rearrangement uses TRBV19 and TRBJ1-5, with unresolved D. This clonotype was obtained from a man aged 18 to 29 with acute or convalescent COVID-19. The sequenced sample consisted of peripheral blood. CDR3: CAIGGSYQPQHF. The DNA for the CDR3 is TGTGCCATAGGAGGGAGTTATCAGCCCCAGCATTTT.